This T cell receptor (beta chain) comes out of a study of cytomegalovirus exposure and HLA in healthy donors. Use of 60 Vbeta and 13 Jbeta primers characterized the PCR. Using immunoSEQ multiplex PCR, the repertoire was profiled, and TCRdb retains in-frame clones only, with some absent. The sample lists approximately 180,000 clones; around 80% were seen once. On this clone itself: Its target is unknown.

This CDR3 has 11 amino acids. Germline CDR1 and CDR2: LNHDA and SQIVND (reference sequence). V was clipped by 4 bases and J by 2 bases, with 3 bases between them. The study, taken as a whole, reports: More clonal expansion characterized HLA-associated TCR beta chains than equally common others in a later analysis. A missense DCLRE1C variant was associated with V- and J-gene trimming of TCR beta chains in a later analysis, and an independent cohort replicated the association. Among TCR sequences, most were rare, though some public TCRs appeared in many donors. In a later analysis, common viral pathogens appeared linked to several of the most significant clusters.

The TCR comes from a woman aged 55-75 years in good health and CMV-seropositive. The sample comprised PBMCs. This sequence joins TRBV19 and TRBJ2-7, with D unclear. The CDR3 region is CASSNTYEQYF. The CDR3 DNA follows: TGTGCCAGTAGTAATACCTACGAGCAGTACTTC.